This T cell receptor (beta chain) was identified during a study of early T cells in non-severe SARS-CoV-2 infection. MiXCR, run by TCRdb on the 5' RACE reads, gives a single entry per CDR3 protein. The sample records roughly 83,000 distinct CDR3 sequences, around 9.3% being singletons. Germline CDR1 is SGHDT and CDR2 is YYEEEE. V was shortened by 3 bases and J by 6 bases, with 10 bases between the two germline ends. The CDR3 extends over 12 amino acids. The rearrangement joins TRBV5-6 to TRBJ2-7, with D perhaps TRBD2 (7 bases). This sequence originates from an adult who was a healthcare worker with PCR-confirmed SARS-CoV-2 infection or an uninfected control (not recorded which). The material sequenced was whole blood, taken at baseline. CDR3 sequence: CASSWGGSEQYF. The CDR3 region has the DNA TGTGCCAGCAGCTGGGGGGGCAGCGAGCAGTACTTC. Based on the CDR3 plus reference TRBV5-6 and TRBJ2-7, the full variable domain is DAGVTQSPTHLIKTRGQQVTLRCSPKSGHDTVSWYQQALGQGPQFIFQYYEEEERQRGNFPDRFSGHQFPNYSSELNVNALLLGDSALYLCASSWGGSEQYFGPGTRLTVT.